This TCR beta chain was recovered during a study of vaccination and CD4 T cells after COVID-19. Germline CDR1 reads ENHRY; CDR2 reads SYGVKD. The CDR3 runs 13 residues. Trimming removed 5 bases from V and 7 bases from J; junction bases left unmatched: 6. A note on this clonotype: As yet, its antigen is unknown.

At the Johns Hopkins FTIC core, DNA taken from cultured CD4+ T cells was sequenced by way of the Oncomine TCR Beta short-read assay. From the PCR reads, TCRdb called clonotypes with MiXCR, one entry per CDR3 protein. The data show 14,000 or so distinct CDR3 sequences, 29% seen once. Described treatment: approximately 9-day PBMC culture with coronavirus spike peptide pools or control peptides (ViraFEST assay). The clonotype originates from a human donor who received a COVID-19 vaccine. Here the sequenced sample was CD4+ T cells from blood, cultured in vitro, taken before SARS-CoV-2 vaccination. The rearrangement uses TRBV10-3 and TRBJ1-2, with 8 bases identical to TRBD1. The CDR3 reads CAISQTGGVGYTF. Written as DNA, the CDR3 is TGTGCCATCAGTCAAACAGGGGGAGTTGGCTACACCTTC.